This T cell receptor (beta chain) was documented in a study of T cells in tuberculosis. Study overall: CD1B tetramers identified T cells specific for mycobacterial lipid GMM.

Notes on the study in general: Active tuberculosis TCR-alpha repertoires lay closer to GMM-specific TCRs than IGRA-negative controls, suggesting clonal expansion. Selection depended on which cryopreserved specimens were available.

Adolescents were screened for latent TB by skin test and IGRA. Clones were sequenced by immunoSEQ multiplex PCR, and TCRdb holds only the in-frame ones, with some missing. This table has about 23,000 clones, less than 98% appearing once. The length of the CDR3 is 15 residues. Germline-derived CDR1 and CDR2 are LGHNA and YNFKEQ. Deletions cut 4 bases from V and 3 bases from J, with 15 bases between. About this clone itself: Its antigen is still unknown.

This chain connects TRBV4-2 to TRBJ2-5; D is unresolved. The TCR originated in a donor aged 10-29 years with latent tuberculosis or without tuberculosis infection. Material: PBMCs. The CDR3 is CASSLTRLPEETQYF. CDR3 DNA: TGTGCCAGCAGCCTCACGAGGCTACCCGAAGAGACCCAGTACTTC.